A selection of T cell receptor beta chains follows, all from one sample in a study of identical twins. In TCRdb, the 5' RACE reads were re-called with MiXCR into one record per CDR3 protein. The profile shows some 1,600,000 distinct CDR3 sequences, roughly 35% of them singletons. The sequencing sample was made of cord blood. Every receptor here comes from a newborn girl in good health. CDR3s include the opening cysteine and the closing phenylalanine or tryptophan. A D gene is named only where the DNA matches it firmly. A clone size is listed for some rows: how often the clone was seen (once, few, many), or a class if it is expanded.

>TRBD2|TRBV20-1|-|TRBJ2-7
CSAPNLAGGSYEQYF
TGCAGTGCTCCTAACCTAGCGGGGGGCTCCTACGAGCAGTACTTC
>-|TRBV28|-|TRBJ2-5
CASSPQGTYWYQETQYF
TGTGCCAGCAGTCCTCAGGGGACATACTGGTACCAAGAGACCCAGTACTTC
>-|TRBV20-1|few|TRBJ1-5
CSARLGISNQPQHF
TGCAGTGCTAGATTGGGGATCAGCAATCAGCCCCAGCATTTT
>TRBD2|TRBV19|few|TRBJ2-1
CASSMGGKSYNEQFF
TGTGCCAGTAGTATGGGGGGGAAATCCTACAATGAGCAGTTCTTC
>-|TRBV9|-|TRBJ1-2
CASSPRTVANYGYTF
TGTGCCAGCAGCCCCCGGACAGTTGCTAACTATGGCTACACCTTC
>-|TRBV27|few|TRBJ2-5
CASSPWGAETQYF
TGTGCCAGCAGTCCCTGGGGGGCAGAGACCCAGTACTTC
>-|TRBV7-6|once|TRBJ1-3
CASSLVGATGTTIYF
TGTGCCAGCAGCTTAGTGGGGGCCACTGGAACCACCATATATTTT
>-|TRBV11-2|few|TRBJ2-3
CASSLSPTGRGTDTQYF
TGTGCCAGCAGCTTATCTCCAACAGGACGAGGGACAGATACGCAGTATTTT
>TRBD2|TRBV20-1|few|TRBJ2-4
CSATGTTKRYIQYF
TGCAGTGCAACCGGGACTACGAAGCGGTACATTCAGTACTTC
>-|TRBV20-1|few|TRBJ1-1
CSALDQNTEAFF
TGCAGTGCCCTGGACCAGAACACTGAAGCTTTCTTT
>-|TRBV15|-|TRBJ2-2
CATSRDVLATQLNTGELFF
TGTGCCACCAGCAGAGATGTCCTAGCGACCCAACTAAACACCGGGGAGCTGTTTTTT
>TRBD1|TRBV20-1|-|TRBJ1-6
CSASEGAVLSPLHF
TGCAGTGCTAGCGAGGGGGCAGTATTGTCACCCCTCCACTTT
>-|TRBV6-6|-|TRBJ1-5
CASTPGSNQPQHF
TGTGCCAGCACGCCGGGGAGCAATCAGCCCCAGCATTTT
>-|TRBV20-1|once|TRBJ2-7
CSARPTGPPGEQYF
TGCAGTGCTAGGCCCACAGGACCCCCCGGGGAGCAGTACTTC
>-|TRBV20-1|-|TRBJ2-7
CSATPSPGPYEQYF
TGCAGTGCTACCCCATCACCGGGACCATACGAGCAGTACTTC
>-|TRBV7-8|-|TRBJ2-3
CASSLARTKVTDTQYF
TGTGCCAGCAGCTTAGCGCGGACCAAGGTCACAGATACGCAGTATTTT
>-|TRBV28|many|TRBJ2-5
CASSPPPEETQYF
TGTGCCAGCAGTCCTCCCCCAGAAGAGACCCAGTACTTC
>TRBD1|TRBV19|-|TRBJ2-2
CASSTFGTGVITDTGELFF
TGTGCCAGTAGTACCTTCGGGACAGGGGTGATCACAGATACCGGGGAGCTGTTTTTT
>-|TRBV27|-|TRBJ2-7
CASSFNTHSSYEQYF
TGTGCCAGCAGTTTTAATACCCACAGCTCCTACGAGCAGTACTTC
>-|TRBV29-1|-|TRBJ2-2
CSVGRWNTGELFF
TGCAGCGTTGGTCGGTGGAACACCGGGGAGCTGTTTTTT
>TRBD2|TRBV9|many|TRBJ2-1
CASSVAGGPYNEQFF
TGTGCCAGCAGCGTAGCGGGAGGACCTTACAATGAGCAGTTCTTC
>TRBD2|TRBV12-3/TRBV12-4|few|TRBJ2-1
CASSSPGLSSYNEQFF
TGTGCCAGCAGTTCCCCGGGACTAAGCTCCTACAATGAGCAGTTCTTC
>-|TRBV20-1|few|TRBJ2-3
CSAVRDFSDTQYF
TGCAGTGCTGTCCGGGACTTCTCCGATACGCAGTATTTT
>-|TRBV24-1|-|TRBJ2-2
CATSYDTGELFF
TGTGCCACCAGTTATGACACCGGGGAGCTGTTTTTT
>TRBD1|TRBV5-1|-|TRBJ1-5
CASSEGAGDQPQHF
TGCGCCAGCAGCGAGGGGGCGGGCGATCAGCCCCAGCATTTT
>-|TRBV27|few|TRBJ2-5
CASIWRVLETQYF
TGTGCCAGCATCTGGAGGGTTTTAGAGACCCAGTACTTC
>TRBD2|TRBV12-3/TRBV12-4|few|TRBJ2-1
CASSPPISSGSSNEQFF
TGTGCCAGCAGTCCTCCAATATCGAGCGGGAGTTCCAATGAGCAGTTCTTC
>-|TRBV13|-|TRBJ2-1
CASSLGDGGPPYNEQFF
TGTGCCAGCAGCTTAGGAGACGGGGGGCCGCCCTACAATGAGCAGTTCTTC
>TRBD1|TRBV5-1|-|TRBJ2-7
CASSLADDRGREQYF
TGCGCCAGCAGCTTGGCCGATGACAGGGGAAGGGAGCAGTACTTC
>TRBD1|TRBV6-6|-|TRBJ1-1
CASSYSGTGGTEAFF
TGTGCCAGCAGTTACTCCGGGACAGGGGGAACTGAAGCTTTCTTT
>TRBD1|TRBV24-1|-|TRBJ2-2
CATSDSGQGNTGELFF
TGTGCCACCAGTGACTCGGGACAGGGGAACACCGGGGAGCTGTTTTTT
>TRBD1|TRBV27|once|TRBJ1-2
CASTYTSGGSYTF
TGTGCCAGCACCTATACCTCAGGGGGGAGCTACACCTTC
>TRBD1|TRBV5-1|-|TRBJ2-1
CASRGQGHNEQFF
TGCGCCAGCCGGGGACAGGGACACAATGAGCAGTTCTTC
>-|TRBV29-1|few|TRBJ2-3
CSVVVGGTDTQYF
TGCAGCGTTGTGGTGGGGGGCACAGATACGCAGTATTTT
>TRBD1|TRBV6-5|-|TRBJ1-4
CASSPRRGVGLFF
TGTGCCAGCAGTCCTCGCAGGGGGGTCGGCCTGTTTTTT
>TRBD2|TRBV7-2|-|TRBJ2-2
CASSLGWTSGTGELFF
TGTGCCAGCAGCTTAGGGTGGACTAGCGGGACCGGGGAGCTGTTTTTT
>-|TRBV6-5|-|TRBJ2-3
CVSSPETDTQYF
TGTGTCAGCAGTCCTGAGACAGATACGCAGTATTTT
>-|TRBV29-1|few|TRBJ1-1
CSVVPPVMNTEAFF
TGCAGCGTTGTACCACCAGTCATGAACACTGAAGCTTTCTTT
>TRBD2|TRBV10-3|many|TRBJ2-1
CAISEKGLAGENEQFF
TGTGCCATCAGTGAAAAGGGACTAGCGGGAGAGAATGAGCAGTTCTTC
>-|TRBV20-1|few|TRBJ2-5
CSASSGGETQYF
TGCAGTGCTAGTTCTGGGGGGGAGACCCAGTACTTC
>-|TRBV13|few|TRBJ2-3
CASSATSAYTDTQYF
TGTGCCAGCAGCGCTACGAGCGCCTACACAGATACGCAGTATTTT
>TRBD2|TRBV20-1|many|TRBJ2-7
CSAATTSGGPYEQYF
TGCAGTGCGGCCACTACTAGCGGGGGGCCCTACGAGCAGTACTTC
>-|TRBV6-1|many|TRBJ1-1
CASSDGGNTEAFF
TGTGCCAGCAGCGACGGAGGGAACACTGAAGCTTTCTTT
>TRBD1|TRBV28|-|TRBJ1-2
CASRTGAGDGYTF
TGTGCCAGTCGGACAGGGGCGGGCGATGGCTACACCTTC
>TRBD1|TRBV5-4|-|TRBJ2-1
CASSAGTGSYNERYF
TGTGCCAGCAGCGCCGGGACAGGGTCCTACAATGAGCGGTACTTC
>TRBD1|TRBV6-6|-|TRBJ1-2
CASSSRQGAAGYTF
TGTGCCAGCAGTAGTCGTCAGGGGGCCGCTGGCTACACCTTC
>TRBD2|TRBV20-1|many|TRBJ2-3
CSASGRGSTDTQYF
TGCAGTGCTAGCGGGAGGGGTAGCACAGATACGCAGTATTTT
>-|TRBV9|-|TRBJ2-3
CASSSQPLRDTDTQYF
TGTGCCAGCAGCTCACAACCTTTACGGGACACAGATACGCAGTATTTT
>TRBD1|TRBV2|once|TRBJ2-7
CASRIGQGSYEQYF
TGTGCCAGCAGGATCGGACAGGGATCCTACGAGCAGTACTTC
>TRBD2|TRBV27|-|TRBJ2-3
CASSSRTRPSTDTQYF
TGTGCCAGCAGTTCCCGGACTAGACCTAGCACAGATACGCAGTATTTT
>TRBD1|TRBV28|few|TRBJ1-1
CASSLWGQANTEAFF
TGTGCCAGCAGTTTATGGGGACAGGCCAACACTGAAGCTTTCTTT
>-|TRBV5-5|-|TRBJ2-7
CASSLRTDFAHEQYF
TGTGCCAGCAGCCTACGGACAGATTTTGCCCACGAGCAGTACTTC
>-|TRBV5-8|-|TRBJ1-1
CASSLGSGTGGEAFF
TGTGCCAGCAGCTTGGGATCCGGGACGGGGGGTGAAGCTTTCTTT
>-|TRBV20-1|-|TRBJ2-7
CSARAVADAYEQYF
TGCAGTGCTAGAGCGGTAGCGGACGCCTACGAGCAGTACTTC
>-|TRBV2|-|TRBJ2-7
CASTQGGLNAYEQYF
TGTGCCAGCACTCAGGGAGGCCTCAACGCCTACGAGCAGTACTTC
>TRBD1|TRBV7-2|few|TRBJ1-6
CASSVQGYNSPPHF
TGTGCCAGCAGCGTACAGGGGTATAATTCACCCCCCCACTTT
>TRBD2|TRBV20-1|few|TRBJ2-7
CSASKHTSGNSLGEYEQYF
TGCAGTGCTAGCAAGCATACTAGCGGGAACAGCTTGGGGGAATACGAGCAGTACTTC